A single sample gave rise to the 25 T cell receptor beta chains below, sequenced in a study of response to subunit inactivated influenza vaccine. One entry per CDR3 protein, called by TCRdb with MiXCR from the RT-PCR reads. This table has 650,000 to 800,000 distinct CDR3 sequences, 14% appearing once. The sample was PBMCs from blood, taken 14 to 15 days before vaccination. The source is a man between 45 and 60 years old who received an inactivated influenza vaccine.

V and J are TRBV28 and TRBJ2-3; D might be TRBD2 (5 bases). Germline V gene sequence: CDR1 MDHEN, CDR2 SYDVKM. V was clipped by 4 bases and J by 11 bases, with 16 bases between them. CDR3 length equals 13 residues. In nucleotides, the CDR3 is TGTGCCAGCAGTTCTGGTCCAGAGGGAAAGCAGTATTTT. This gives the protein CASSSGPEGKQYF.

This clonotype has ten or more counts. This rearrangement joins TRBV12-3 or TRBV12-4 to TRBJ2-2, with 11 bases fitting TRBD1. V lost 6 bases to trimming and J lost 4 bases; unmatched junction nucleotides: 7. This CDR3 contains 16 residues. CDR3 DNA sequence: TGTGCCAGCAGACTCAGCGGGACAGGGGGCACCGGGGAGCTGTTTTTT. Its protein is CASRLSGTGGTGELFF.

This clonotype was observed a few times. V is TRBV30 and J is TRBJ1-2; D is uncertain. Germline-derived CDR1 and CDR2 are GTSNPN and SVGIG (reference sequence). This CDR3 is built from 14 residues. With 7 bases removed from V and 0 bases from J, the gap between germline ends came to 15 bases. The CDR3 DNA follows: TGTGCCTCGTATTCGGCATCAGCTAACTATGGCTACACCTTC. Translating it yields CASYSASANYGYTF. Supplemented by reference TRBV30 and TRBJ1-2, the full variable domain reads SQTIHQWPATLVQPVGSPLSLECTVEGTSNPNLYWYRQAAGRGLQLLFYSVGIGQISSEVPQNLSASRPQDRQFILSSKKLLLSDSGFYLCASYSASANYGYTFGSGTRLTVV.

Here the CDR3 reads CAIRVTGTDLNYGYTF. The CDR3 DNA follows: TGTGCCATCAGAGTAACAGGGACAGACCTTAACTATGGCTACACCTTC. V and J are TRBV10-3 and TRBJ1-2; 7 bases agree with TRBD1. The junction had 11 bases not matched to a gene; V was cut back by 6 bases and J by 1 base. The germline V gene encodes CDR1 ENHRY and CDR2 SYGVKD. The CDR3 contains 16 residues.

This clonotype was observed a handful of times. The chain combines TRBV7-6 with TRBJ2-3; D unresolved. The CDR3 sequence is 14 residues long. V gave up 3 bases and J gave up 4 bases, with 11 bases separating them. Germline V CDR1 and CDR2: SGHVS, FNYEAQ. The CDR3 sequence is CASSFPEKPDTQYF. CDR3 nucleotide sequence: TGTGCCAGCAGCTTTCCTGAGAAGCCAGATACGCAGTATTTT. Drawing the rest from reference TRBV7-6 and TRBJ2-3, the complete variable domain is GAGVSQSPRYKVTKRGQDVALRCDPISGHVSLYWYRQALGQGPEFLTYFNYEAQQDKSGLPNDRFSAERPEGSISTLTIQRTEQRDSAMYRCASSFPEKPDTQYFGPGTRLTVL.

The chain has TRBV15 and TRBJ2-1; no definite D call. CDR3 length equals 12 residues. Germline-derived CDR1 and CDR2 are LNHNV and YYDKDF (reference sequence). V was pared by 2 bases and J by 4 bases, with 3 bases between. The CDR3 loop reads CATSRFYNEQFF. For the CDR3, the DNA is TGTGCCACCAGCAGATTTTACAATGAGCAGTTCTTC. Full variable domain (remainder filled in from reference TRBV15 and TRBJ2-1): DAMVIQNPRYQVTQFGKPVTLSCSQTLNHNVMYWYQQKSSQAPKLLFHYYDKDFNNEADTPDNFQSRRPNTSFCFLDIRSPGLGDTAMYLCATSRFYNEQFFGPGTRLTVL.

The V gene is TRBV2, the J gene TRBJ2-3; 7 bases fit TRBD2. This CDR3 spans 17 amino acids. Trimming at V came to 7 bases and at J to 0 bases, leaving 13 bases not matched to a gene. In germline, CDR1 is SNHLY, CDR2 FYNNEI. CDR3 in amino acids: CASNRRRLAVSTDTQYF. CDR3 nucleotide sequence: TGTGCCAGCAATCGAAGGCGCCTAGCGGTGAGCACAGATACGCAGTATTTT.

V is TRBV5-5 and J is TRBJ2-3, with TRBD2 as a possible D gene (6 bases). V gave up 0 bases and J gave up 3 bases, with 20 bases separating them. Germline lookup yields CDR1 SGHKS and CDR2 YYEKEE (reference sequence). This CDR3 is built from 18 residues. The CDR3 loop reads CASSLGPLAGWRTDTQYF. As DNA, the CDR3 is TGTGCCAGCAGCTTGGGGCCCCTGGCGGGGTGGAGGACAGATACGCAGTATTTT.

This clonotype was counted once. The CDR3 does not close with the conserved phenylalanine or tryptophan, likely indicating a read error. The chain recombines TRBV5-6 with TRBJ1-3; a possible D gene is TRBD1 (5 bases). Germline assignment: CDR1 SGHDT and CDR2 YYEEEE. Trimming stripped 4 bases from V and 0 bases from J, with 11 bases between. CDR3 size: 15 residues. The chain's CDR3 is CASSEGPLSGNTIYL. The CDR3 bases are TGTGCCAGCAGCGAGGGACCGCTCTCTGGAAACACCATATATCTT.

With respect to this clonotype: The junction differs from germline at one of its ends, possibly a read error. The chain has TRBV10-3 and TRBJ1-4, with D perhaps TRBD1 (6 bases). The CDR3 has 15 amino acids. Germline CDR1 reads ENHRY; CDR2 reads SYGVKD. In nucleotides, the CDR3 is TGTGCCATCTCTAAAAACCAGGGGAGTAATGAAAAACCGTTTTTT. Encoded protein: CAISKNQGSNEKPFF.

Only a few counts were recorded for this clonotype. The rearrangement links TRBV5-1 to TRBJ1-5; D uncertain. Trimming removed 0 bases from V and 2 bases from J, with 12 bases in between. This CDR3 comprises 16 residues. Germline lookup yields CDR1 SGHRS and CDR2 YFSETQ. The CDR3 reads CASSLEAVEGNQPQHF. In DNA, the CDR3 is TGCGCCAGCAGCTTGGAGGCAGTCGAAGGCAATCAGCCCCAGCATTTT. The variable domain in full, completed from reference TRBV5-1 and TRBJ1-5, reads KAGVTQTPRYLIKTRGQQVTLSCSPISGHRSVSWYQQTPGQGLQFLFEYFSETQRNKGNFPGRFSGRQFSNSRSEMNVSTLELGDSALYLCASSLEAVEGNQPQHFGDGTRLSIL.

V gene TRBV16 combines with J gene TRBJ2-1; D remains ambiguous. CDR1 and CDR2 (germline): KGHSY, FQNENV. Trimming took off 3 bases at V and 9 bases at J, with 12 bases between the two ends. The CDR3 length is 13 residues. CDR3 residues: CASSHGVGFEQFF. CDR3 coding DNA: TGTGCCAGCAGCCATGGAGTAGGGTTTGAGCAGTTCTTC.

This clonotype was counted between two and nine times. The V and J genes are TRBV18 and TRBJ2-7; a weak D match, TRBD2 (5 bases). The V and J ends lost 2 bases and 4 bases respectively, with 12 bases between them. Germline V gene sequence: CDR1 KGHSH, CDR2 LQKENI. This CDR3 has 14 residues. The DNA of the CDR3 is TGTGCCAGCTCACCAAGCCGGAGGTCGTACGAGCAGTACTTC. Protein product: CASSPSRRSYEQYF.

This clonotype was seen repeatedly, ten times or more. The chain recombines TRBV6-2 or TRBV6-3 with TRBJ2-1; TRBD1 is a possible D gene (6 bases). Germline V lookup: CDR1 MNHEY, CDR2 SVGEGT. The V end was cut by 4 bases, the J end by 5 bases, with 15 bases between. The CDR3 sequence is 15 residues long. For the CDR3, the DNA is TGTGCCAGCAGTTGGGCTATGGGGGCCCACAATGAGCAGTTCTTC. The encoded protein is CASSWAMGAHNEQFF.

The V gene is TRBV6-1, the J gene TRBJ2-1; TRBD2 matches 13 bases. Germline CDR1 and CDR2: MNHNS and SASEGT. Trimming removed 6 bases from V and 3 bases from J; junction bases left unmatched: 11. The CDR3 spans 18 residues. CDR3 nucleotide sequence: TGTGCCAGCAGCCCTAGGACTAGCGGGAGTTCTAACTACAATGAGCAGTTCTTC. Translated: CASSPRTSGSSNYNEQFF.

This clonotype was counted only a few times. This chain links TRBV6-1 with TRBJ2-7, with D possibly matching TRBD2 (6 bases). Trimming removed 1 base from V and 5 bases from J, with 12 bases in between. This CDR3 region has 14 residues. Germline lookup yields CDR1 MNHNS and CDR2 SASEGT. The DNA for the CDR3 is TGTGCCAGCAGTGAAGTAACGGGGGTCGACGAGCAGTACTTC. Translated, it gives CASSEVTGVDEQYF.

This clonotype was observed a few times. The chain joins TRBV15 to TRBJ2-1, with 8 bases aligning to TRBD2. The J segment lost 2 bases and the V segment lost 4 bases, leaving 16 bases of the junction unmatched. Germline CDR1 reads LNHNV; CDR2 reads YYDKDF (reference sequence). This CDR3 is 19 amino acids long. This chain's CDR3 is CATSKMKGLAGQAYNEQFF. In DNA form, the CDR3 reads TGTGCCACCAGCAAAATGAAGGGGCTAGCGGGTCAAGCCTACAATGAGCAGTTCTTC.

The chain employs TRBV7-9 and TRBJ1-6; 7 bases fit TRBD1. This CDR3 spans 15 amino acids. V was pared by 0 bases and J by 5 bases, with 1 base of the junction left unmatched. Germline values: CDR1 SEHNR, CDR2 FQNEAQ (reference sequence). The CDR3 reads CASSLAGTDNSPLHF. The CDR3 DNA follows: TGTGCCAGCAGCTTAGCCGGGACAGATAATTCACCCCTCCACTTT.

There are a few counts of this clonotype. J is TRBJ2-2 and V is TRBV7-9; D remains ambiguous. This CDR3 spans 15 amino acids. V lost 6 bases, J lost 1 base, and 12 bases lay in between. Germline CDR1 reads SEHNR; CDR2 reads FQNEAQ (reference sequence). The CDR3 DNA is TGTGCCAGCAGTATCGTGTACGGGAACACCGGGGAGCTGTTTTTT. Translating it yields CASSIVYGNTGELFF. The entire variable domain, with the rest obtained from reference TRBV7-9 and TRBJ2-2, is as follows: DTGVSQNPRHKITKRGQNVTFRCDPISEHNRLYWYRQTLGQGPEFLTYFQNEAQLEKSRLLSDRFSAERPKGSFSTLEIQRTEQGDSAMYLCASSIVYGNTGELFFGEGSRLTVL.

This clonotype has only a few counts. CDR3 amino acids: CASSQLAAQETQYF. CDR3 DNA sequence: TGTGCCAGCAGCCAACTAGCGGCACAAGAGACCCAGTACTTC. The chain employs TRBV7-2 and TRBJ2-5; 8 bases fit TRBD2. J was trimmed by 2 bases and V by 5 bases; bases with no gene match: 4. The germline V gene has CDR1 SGHTA and CDR2 FQGNSA. There are 14 residues in the CDR3.

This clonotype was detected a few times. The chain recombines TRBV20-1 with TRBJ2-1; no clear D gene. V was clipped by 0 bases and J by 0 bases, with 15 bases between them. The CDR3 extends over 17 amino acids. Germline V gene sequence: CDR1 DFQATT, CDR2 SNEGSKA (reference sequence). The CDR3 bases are TGCAGTGCTAGAGATAGGCTAGGGCGGAGCTCCTACAATGAGCAGTTCTTC. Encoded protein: CSARDRLGRSSYNEQFF.

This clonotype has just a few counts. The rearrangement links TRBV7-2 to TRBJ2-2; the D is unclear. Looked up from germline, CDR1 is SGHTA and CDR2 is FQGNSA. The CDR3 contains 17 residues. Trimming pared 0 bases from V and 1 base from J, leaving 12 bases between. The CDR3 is CASSLAGGSLNTGELFF. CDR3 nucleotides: TGTGCCAGCAGCTTAGCCGGCGGCAGTTTGAACACCGGGGAGCTGTTTTTT.

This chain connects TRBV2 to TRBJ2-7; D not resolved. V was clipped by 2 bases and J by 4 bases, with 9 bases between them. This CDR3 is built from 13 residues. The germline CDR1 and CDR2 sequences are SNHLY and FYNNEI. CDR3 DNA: TGTGCCAGCAGTGAACAGCTGGTATACGAGCAGTACTTC. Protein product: CASSEQLVYEQYF.

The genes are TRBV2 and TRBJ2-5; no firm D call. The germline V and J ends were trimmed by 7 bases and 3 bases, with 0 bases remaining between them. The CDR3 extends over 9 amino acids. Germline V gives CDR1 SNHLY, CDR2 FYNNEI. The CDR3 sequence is CASKETQYF. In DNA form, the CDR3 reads TGTGCCAGCAAAGAGACCCAGTACTTC.

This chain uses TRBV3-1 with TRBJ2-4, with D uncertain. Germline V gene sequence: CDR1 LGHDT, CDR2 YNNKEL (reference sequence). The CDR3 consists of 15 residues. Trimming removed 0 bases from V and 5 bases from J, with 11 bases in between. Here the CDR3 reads CASSQDTRPENIQYF. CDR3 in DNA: TGTGCCAGCAGCCAAGATACGAGGCCGGAAAACATTCAGTACTTC.